The clone carrying this TCR beta chain was found many times. Antigen specificity is unknown. During its preparation, the TCRbeta library received unique molecular identifiers. TCRdb fed the PCR reads into MiXCR, producing one record per CDR3 protein. The table shows about 300,000 distinct CDR3 sequences, with around 10% occurring only once. V lost 7 bases, J lost 6 bases, and 10 bases lay in between. CDR1 and CDR2 (germline): MDHEN, SYDVKM. The CDR3 has 12 residues. These data originate in a study of T-cell reconstitution after alpha-beta-depleted transplantation in children. Notes on the study in general: About two months after transplant, alpha-beta T cells reportedly came from several hundred expanded graft clones. From surviving recipient T cells and thymic progenitors came the high day-60 TCRbeta diversity observed in some patients.

J is TRBJ2-1 and V is TRBV28; no clear D gene. The TCR originated in a boy younger than two with acute myeloid leukemia, due to receive a stem cell transplant. The material sequenced was PBMCs, taken before TCRalphabeta/CD19-depleted stem cell transplant. CDR3 loop: CASTQTSNEQFF. The CDR3 DNA reads as TGTGCCAGCACCCAGACGAGCAATGAGCAGTTCTTC.